This T cell receptor beta chain was sequenced in a study of control samples from healthy donors and cancer patients. Germline assignment: CDR1 SGHNT and CDR2 YYREEE (reference sequence). Trimming removed 4 bases from V and 11 bases from J; junction bases left unmatched: 16. This CDR3 region has 15 residues. Libraries were prepared by immunoSEQ multiplex PCR; TCRdb keeps only in-frame clonotypes and omits some of them. This table has 200,000 to 250,000 clones, just under 95% appearing once. The genes are TRBV5-4 and TRBJ2-3; 7 bases match TRBD1. The receptor was isolated from a man aged 45-65 years in good health. Specimen: blood. For the CDR3, the DNA is TGTGCCAGCAGCGCCGGGACAGCATTCAACCTAGGGCAGTATTTT. Amino acid sequence: CASSAGTAFNLGQYF.